Listed below are T cell receptor beta chains from one sample, sequenced in a study of shared clonotypes between healthy human individuals. The method was immunoSEQ multiplex PCR; TCRdb's version includes in-frame clones alone and lacks a portion of them. This table holds about a million clones, approximately 76% found once. What was sequenced was memory CD4+ T cells sorted from blood. The receptors here all came from a man in his late teens or twenties in good health. CDR3s include the opening cysteine and the closing phenylalanine or tryptophan. Fields, in order: clone size, V gene, D gene, J gene, CDR3 protein, CDR3 DNA. A D gene is named only where the DNA matches it firmly. The size field is filled for only some rows; it gives once, few, many or a size class.

many,TRBV19,.,TRBJ2-7,CASSIGGDGGGLRQYF,TGTGCCAGTAGTATAGGAGGGGACGGCGGTGGGCTTCGGCAGTACTTC
.,TRBV11-2,.,TRBJ1-2,CASSFTGGAYDYTF,TGTGCCAGCAGCTTCACCGGGGGCGCGTATGACTACACCTTC
once,TRBV30,.,TRBJ1-3,CAWKRGDSSGNTIYF,TGTGCCTGGAAGAGGGGGGACTCCTCTGGAAACACCATATATTTT
.,TRBV11-2,.,TRBJ1-2,CASSLIVGEGDYGYTF,TGTGCCAGCAGCTTGATTGTGGGGGAGGGAGACTATGGCTACACCTTC
.,TRBV10-3,.,TRBJ2-5,CAISESVGQPPQTQYF,TGTGCCATCAGTGAGTCGGTCGGACAGCCTCCCCAGACCCAGTACTTC
.,TRBV6-1,.,TRBJ1-1,CASSEVVTTNTEAFF,TGTGCCAGCAGTGAAGTCGTGACAACGAACACTGAAGCTTTCTTT
.,TRBV5-1,.,TRBJ1-2,CASSLGQSNYGYTF,TGCGCCAGCAGCCTAGGACAGTCGAACTATGGCTACACCTTC
.,TRBV7-8,TRBD1,TRBJ2-1,CASSKPGQGSWGNEQFF,TGTGCCAGCAGCAAACCGGGACAGGGAAGTTGGGGCAATGAGCAGTTCTTC
.,TRBV4-3,.,TRBJ2-2,CASSQDKYTGELFF,TGCGCCAGCAGCCAGGATAAGTACACCGGGGAGCTGTTTTTT
.,TRBV6-6,.,TRBJ2-7,CASSYSSSVHEQYF,TGTGCCAGCAGTTACTCATCTAGCGTGCACGAGCAGTACTTC
.,TRBV6-1,.,TRBJ1-1,CASRRSANTEAFF,TGTGCCAGCAGGAGGTCCGCCAACACTGAAGCTTTCTTT
few,TRBV5-5,.,TRBJ1-6,CASSSGDRRNSPLHF,TGTGCCAGCAGCTCGGGGGACCGAAGGAATTCACCCCTCCACTTT
once,TRBV7-2,.,TRBJ2-5,CASSFGVQKQAQYF,TGTGCCAGCAGCTTTGGGGTCCAAAAGCAGGCCCAGTACTTC
few,TRBV2,.,TRBJ2-2,CASQVDNTGELFF,TGTGCCAGCCAGGTAGACAACACCGGGGAGCTGTTTTTT
once,TRBV5-6,TRBD2,TRBJ2-3,CASSYRTSGSTDTQYF,TGTGCCAGCAGCTACAGGACTAGCGGGAGCACAGATACGCAGTATTTT
.,TRBV9,.,TRBJ1-2,CASSRIGANYGYTF,TGTGCCAGCAGCAGAATTGGGGCTAACTATGGCTACACCTTC
few,TRBV7-2,TRBD2,TRBJ2-7,CASSSPTSGSNEQYF,TGTGCCAGCAGCTCACCCACTAGCGGGAGTAACGAGCAGTACTTC
few,TRBV6-5,.,TRBJ1-2,CASSLRETNYGYTF,TGTGCCAGCAGCCTCAGGGAGACTAACTATGGCTACACCTTC
.,TRBV6-6,.,TRBJ2-3,CASLTGYGTDTQYF,TGTGCCAGCCTTACAGGCTATGGCACAGATACGCAGTATTTT
.,TRBV11-2,.,TRBJ2-2,CASSLTGRDSGTGELFF,TGTGCCAGCAGCCTAACGGGCCGGGACTCTGGGACCGGGGAGCTGTTTTTT
.,TRBV10-3,TRBD2,TRBJ2-1,CAIMNRGGSSYNEQFF,TGTGCCATCATGAATCGCGGGGGGAGCTCCTACAATGAGCAGTTCTTC
.,TRBV5-4,.,TRBJ2-7,CASSLGASGRDSYEQYF,TGTGCCAGCAGCTTGGGAGCTTCCGGGAGAGATTCCTACGAGCAGTACTTC
.,TRBV5-1,.,TRBJ2-7,CASSLEGQSTYEQYF,TGCGCCAGCAGCTTGGAAGGACAGTCCACCTACGAGCAGTACTTC
once,TRBV11-2,TRBD2,TRBJ2-3,CASSLVVGGPADTQYF,TGTGCCAGCAGCTTAGTGGTGGGAGGGCCCGCAGATACGCAGTATTTT
.,TRBV28,.,TRBJ1-1,CASSLGGGRRDTEAFF,TGTGCCAGCAGTTTGGGGGGTGGGAGGCGGGACACTGAAGCTTTCTTT
.,TRBV7-8,.,TRBJ1-2,CASSRTAVYGYTF,TGTGCCAGCAGCAGGACAGCTGTTTATGGCTACACCTTC